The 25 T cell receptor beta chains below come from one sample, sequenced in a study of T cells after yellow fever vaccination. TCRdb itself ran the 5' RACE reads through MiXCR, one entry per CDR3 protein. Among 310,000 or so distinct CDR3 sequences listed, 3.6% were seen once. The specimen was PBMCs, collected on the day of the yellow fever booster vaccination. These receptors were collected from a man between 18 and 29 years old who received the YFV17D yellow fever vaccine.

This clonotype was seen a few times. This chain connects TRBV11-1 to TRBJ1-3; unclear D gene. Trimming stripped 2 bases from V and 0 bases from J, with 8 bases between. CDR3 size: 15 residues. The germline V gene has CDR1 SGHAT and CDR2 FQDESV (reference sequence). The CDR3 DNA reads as TGTGCCAGCAGCTTACGACCGGACTCTGGAAACACCATATATTTT. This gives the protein CASSLRPDSGNTIYF.

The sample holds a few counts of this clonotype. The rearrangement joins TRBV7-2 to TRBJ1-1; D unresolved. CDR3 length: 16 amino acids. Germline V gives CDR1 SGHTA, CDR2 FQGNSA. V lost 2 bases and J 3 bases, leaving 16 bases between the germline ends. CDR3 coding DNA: TGTGCCAGCAGCTTAAATCCTGGAGACGGCTACACTGAAGCTTTCTTT. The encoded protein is CASSLNPGDGYTEAFF.

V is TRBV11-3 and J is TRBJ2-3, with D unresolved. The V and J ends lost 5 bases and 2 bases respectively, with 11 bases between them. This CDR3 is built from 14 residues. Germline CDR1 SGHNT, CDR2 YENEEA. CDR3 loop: CASSPEHNTDTQYF. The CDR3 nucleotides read TGTGCCAGCAGCCCGGAACATAACACAGATACGCAGTATTTT.

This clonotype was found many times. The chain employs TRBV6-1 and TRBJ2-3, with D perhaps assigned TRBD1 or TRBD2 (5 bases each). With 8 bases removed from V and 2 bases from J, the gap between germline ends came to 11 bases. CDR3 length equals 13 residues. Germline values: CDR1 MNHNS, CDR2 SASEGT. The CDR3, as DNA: TGTGCCAGCGAGCAGGGAGCCACAGATACGCAGTATTTT. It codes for CASEQGATDTQYF.

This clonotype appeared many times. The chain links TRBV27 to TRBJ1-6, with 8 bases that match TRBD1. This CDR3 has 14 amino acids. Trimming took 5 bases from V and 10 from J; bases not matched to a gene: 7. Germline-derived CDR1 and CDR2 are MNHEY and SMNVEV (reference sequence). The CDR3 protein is CASSRGQGGSPLHF. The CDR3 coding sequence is TGTGCCAGCAGTCGCGGACAGGGTGGCTCACCCCTCCACTTT.

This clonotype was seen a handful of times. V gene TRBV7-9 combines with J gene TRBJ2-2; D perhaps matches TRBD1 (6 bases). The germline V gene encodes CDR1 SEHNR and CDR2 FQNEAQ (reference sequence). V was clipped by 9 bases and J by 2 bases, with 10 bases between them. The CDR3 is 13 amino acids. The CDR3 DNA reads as TGTGCCAGGACAGGTTCCAACACCGGGGAGCTGTTTTTT. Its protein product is CARTGSNTGELFF.

DNA for the CDR3: TGTGCCAGCAGTGCAACAGGGGGCTCCCTTTTTCGGGAGCAGTACTTC. It is translated as CASSATGGSLFREQYF. V usage is TRBV27 and J usage is TRBJ2-7, with 9 bases identical to TRBD1. Germline V gene lookup returns CDR1 MNHEY and CDR2 SMNVEV (reference sequence). J was trimmed by 7 bases and V by 5 bases; bases with no gene match: 15. The CDR3 consists of 16 residues.

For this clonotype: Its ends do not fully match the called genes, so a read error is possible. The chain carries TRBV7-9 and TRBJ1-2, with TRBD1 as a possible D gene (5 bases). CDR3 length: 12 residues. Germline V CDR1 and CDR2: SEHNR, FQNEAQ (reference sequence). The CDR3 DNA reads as TGTGCCAGAAGCTCGGGGGAGTTGGGCTACACCTTC. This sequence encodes CARSSGELGYTF.

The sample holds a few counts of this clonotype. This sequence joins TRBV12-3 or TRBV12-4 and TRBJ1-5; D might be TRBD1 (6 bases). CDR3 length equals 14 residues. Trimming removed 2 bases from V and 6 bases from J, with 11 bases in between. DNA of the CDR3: TGTGCCAGCAGTTTATGGGGGCTTCGTCAGCCCCAGCATTTT. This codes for CASSLWGLRQPQHF.

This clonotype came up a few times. The CDR3 DNA reads as TGCGCCAGCAGCTTGGCAGGTACGAAGAATGAGCAGTTCTTC. This encodes CASSLAGTKNEQFF. V and J are TRBV5-1 and TRBJ2-1; no firm D call. V lost 0 bases, J lost 7 bases, and 11 bases lay in between. The germline V gene encodes CDR1 SGHRS and CDR2 YFSETQ. The CDR3 is 14 amino acids. The complete variable domain, with remaining parts taken from reference TRBV5-1 and TRBJ2-1, reads KAGVTQTPRYLIKTRGQQVTLSCSPISGHRSVSWYQQTPGQGLQFLFEYFSETQRNKGNFPGRFSGRQFSNSRSEMNVSTLELGDSALYLCASSLAGTKNEQFFGPGTRLTVL.

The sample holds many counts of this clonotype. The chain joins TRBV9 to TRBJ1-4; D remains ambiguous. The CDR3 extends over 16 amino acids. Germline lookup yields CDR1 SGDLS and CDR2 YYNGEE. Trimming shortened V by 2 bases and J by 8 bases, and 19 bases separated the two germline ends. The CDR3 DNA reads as TGTGCCAGCAGCGTGGGGTCCCATCCATCTGGGGAAAAACTGTTTTTT. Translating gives CASSVGSHPSGEKLFF.

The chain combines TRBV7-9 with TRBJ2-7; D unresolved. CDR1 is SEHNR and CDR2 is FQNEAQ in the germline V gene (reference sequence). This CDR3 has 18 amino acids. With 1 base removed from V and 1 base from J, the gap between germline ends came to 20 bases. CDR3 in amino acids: CASSLEVGRITLSYEQYF. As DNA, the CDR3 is TGTGCCAGCAGCTTAGAGGTCGGTAGAATAACCCTTTCCTACGAGCAGTACTTC.

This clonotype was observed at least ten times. This CDR3 is CATSDRTEPTGELFF. The CDR3 DNA follows: TGTGCCACCAGTGATAGGACCGAACCCACCGGGGAGCTGTTTTTT. This chain uses TRBV24-1 with TRBJ2-2; no definite D call. The CDR3 extends over 15 amino acids. Germline lookup yields CDR1 KGHDR and CDR2 SFDVKD. The V end lost 3 bases, the J end lost 4 bases, and 11 bases lay between the germline ends.

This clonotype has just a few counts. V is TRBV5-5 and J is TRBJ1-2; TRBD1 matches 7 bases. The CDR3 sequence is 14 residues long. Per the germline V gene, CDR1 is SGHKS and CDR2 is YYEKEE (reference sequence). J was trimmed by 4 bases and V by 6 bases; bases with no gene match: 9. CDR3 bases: TGTGCCAGCACCCCGACAGGGAACGGCTATGGCTACACCTTC. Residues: CASTPTGNGYGYTF.

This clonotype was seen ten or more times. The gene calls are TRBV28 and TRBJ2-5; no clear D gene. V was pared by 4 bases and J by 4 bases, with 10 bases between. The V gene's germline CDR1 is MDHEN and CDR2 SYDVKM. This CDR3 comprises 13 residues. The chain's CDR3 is CASSSGYRETQYF. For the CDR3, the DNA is TGTGCCAGCAGTTCCGGGTACCGAGAGACCCAGTACTTC.

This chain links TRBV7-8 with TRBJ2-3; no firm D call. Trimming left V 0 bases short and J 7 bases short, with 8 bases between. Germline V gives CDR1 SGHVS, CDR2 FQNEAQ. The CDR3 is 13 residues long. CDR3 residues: CASSLAKVHTQYF. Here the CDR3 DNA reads TGTGCCAGCAGCTTAGCCAAGGTACATACGCAGTATTTT.

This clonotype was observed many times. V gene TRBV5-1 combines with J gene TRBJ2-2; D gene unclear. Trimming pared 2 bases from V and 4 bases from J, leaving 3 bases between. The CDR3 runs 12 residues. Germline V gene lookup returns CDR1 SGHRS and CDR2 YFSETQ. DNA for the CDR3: TGCGCCAGCAGCTTCGTCACCGGGGAGCTGTTTTTT. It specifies CASSFVTGELFF.

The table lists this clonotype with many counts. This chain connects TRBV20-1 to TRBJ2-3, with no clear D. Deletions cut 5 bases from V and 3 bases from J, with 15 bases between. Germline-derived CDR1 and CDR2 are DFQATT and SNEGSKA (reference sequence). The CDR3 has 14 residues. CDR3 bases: TGCAGTGCTGGAAAGACAAGTTCAACAGATACGCAGTATTTT. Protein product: CSAGKTSSTDTQYF.

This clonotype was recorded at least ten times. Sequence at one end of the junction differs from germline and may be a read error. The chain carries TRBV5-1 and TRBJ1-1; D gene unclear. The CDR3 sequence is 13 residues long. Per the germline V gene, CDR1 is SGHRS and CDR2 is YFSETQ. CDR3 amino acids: CASSLVSNTEAFF. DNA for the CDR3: TGTGCCAGCAGCTTAGTGTCGAACACTGAAGCTTTCTTT.

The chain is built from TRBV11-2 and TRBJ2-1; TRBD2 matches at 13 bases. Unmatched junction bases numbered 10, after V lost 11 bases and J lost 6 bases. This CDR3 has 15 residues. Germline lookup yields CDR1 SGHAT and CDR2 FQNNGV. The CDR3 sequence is CAVRAGTSGVNEQFF. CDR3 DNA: TGTGCCGTAAGGGCAGGGACTAGCGGGGTCAATGAGCAGTTCTTC.

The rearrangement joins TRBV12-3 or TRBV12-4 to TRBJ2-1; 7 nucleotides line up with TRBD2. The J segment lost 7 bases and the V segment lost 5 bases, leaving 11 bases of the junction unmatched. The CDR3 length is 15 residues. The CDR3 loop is CASSPSRGAGNEQFF. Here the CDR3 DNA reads TGTGCCAGCAGTCCCTCGAGGGGAGCGGGGAATGAGCAGTTCTTC.

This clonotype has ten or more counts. As DNA, the CDR3 is TGTGCCAGCAGCTTAGATGGACAGTACGAGCAGTACTTC. Translated, it gives CASSLDGQYEQYF. The rearrangement uses TRBV11-2 and TRBJ2-7, with D possibly matching TRBD1 (6 bases). Trimming stripped 0 bases from V and 4 bases from J, with 7 bases between. This CDR3 is built from 13 residues. Germline-derived CDR1 and CDR2 are SGHAT and FQNNGV.

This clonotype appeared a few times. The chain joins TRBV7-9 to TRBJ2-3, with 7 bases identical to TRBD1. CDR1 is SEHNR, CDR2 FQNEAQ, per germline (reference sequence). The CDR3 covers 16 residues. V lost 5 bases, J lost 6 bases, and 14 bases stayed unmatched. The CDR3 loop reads CASSGLTGMGVDTQYF. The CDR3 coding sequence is TGTGCCAGCAGCGGACTGACAGGGATGGGGGTTGATACGCAGTATTTT.

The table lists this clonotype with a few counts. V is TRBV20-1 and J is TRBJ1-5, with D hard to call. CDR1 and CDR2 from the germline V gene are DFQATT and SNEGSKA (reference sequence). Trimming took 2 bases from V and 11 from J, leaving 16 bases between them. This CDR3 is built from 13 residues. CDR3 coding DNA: TGCAGTGCTAGAACCCCCGCGAGCGGCGCCCAGCATTTT. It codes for CSARTPASGAQHF.

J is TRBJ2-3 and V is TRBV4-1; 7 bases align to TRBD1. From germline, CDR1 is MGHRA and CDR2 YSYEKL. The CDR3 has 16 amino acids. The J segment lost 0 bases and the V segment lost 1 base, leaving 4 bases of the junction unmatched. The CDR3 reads CASSQGPGQSTDTQYF. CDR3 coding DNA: TGCGCCAGCAGCCAAGGGCCGGGACAGAGCACAGATACGCAGTATTTT.